The clone carrying this T cell receptor beta chain came up many times. As yet, its antigen is unknown. This entry is derived from a study of T-cell reconstitution after alpha-beta-depleted transplantation in children. Findings and caveats of the study: For some patients, TCRbeta diversity was high at day 60 because of recipient T cells and thymic progenitors that survived. Reports say that about two months after transplant, the alpha-beta T cells came out of several hundred graft clones that had expanded.

The CDR3 spans 15 residues. Unmatched junction bases numbered 4, after V lost 3 bases and J lost 4 bases. Per the germline V gene, CDR1 is LGHNA and CDR2 is YSLEER. Unique molecular identifiers were incorporated during preparation of the TCRbeta library. TCRdb used MiXCR to reprocess the PCR reads, holding one entry per CDR3 protein. The repertoire holds 400,000 to 550,000 distinct CDR3 sequences, with under 12% as singletons. The chain uses TRBV4-3 and TRBJ2-1; 9 bases are a match to TRBD1. This sequence originates from a child under 10 years old with inherited bone marrow failure, due to receive a stem cell transplant. This material consisted of PBMCs, taken before TCRalphabeta/CD19-depleted stem cell transplant. Here the CDR3 DNA reads TGCGCCAGCAGCCATCGCGGACAGGGGTACAATGAGCAGTTCTTC. Translating gives CASSHRGQGYNEQFF.